This T cell receptor beta chain is drawn from a study of blood T cell repertoires in COVID-19. This CDR3 has 10 amino acids. The germline V and J ends were trimmed by 7 bases and 15 bases, with 13 bases remaining between them. Germline-derived CDR1 and CDR2 are SNHLY and FYNNEI. Data came from immunoSEQ multiplex PCR; TCRdb stores just in-frame clones and leaves some out. Of fewer than 120,000 clones detected, approximately 85% appear once; the ten largest clones hold approximately 15%. The chain is built from TRBV2 and TRBJ2-1; D perhaps matches TRBD1 (6 bases). Sequencing input: peripheral blood. The clonotype was recovered from an older woman with acute or convalescent COVID-19. CDR3 residues: CASMGAGWFF. The CDR3 DNA is TGTGCCAGCATGGGGGCTGGATGGTTCTTC.